A selection of T cell receptor beta chains follows, all from one sample in a study of blood T cell repertoires in COVID-19. TCRdb's table, derived via immunoSEQ multiplex PCR, lists solely in-frame clones and lacks some. The sample shows some 170,000 clones, over 85% of them seen only once. The source material was peripheral blood. These receptors originate from a man aged 55-75 years with active or convalescent COVID-19. Each CDR3 is given with its conserved first and last residue. The D gene is left open where the match is weak. The size of a clone is reported for some rows only, either as once, few or many, or as a class for expanded clones.

TGCGCCAGCAGCTTCGGGACGACAGGAGGTTATAATTCACCCCTCCACTTT	CASSFGTTGGYNSPLHF	17	TRBV5-1	TRBJ1-6	NA	NA
TGCGCCAGCAGGCTAAACACCGGGGAGCTGTTTTTT	CASRLNTGELFF	12	TRBV5-1	TRBJ2-2	NA	once
TGTGCCAGCAGTTACCTACAGGGTAATGAAAAACTGTTTTTT	CASSYLQGNEKLFF	14	TRBV6-5	TRBJ1-4	NA	NA
TGTGCCAGCAGTGACCGGGTCCCGAACACTGAAGCTTTCTTT	CASSDRVPNTEAFF	14	TRBV6-2/TRBV6-3	TRBJ1-1	NA	NA
TGTGCCAGCACTCCGACAGGGTACGATGAGCAGTTCTTC	CASTPTGYDEQFF	13	TRBV27	TRBJ2-1	TRBD1	NA
TGTGCCAGCAGCCAAGATCCGGGGATCGGCGGGGAGCTGTTTTTT	CASSQDPGIGGELFF	15	TRBV14	TRBJ2-2	NA	NA
TGTGCCAGCAGCGTAGCGCAGGGTTTCTACAATGAGCAGTTCTTC	CASSVAQGFYNEQFF	15	TRBV9	TRBJ2-1	NA	NA
TGCGCCAGCCGGGGGAGGGGACCGACCTATGGCTACACCTTC	CASRGRGPTYGYTF	14	TRBV5-1	TRBJ1-2	NA	NA
TGTGCCAGCAGCGCGGGGATGGTCACCGGGGAGCTGTTTTTT	CASSAGMVTGELFF	14	TRBV9	TRBJ2-2	NA	NA
TGCGCCAGCAGCCGGGAGGGTACTGAAGCTTTCTTT	CASSREGTEAFF	12	TRBV5-1	TRBJ1-1	NA	few